The clone carrying this T cell receptor beta chain was detected only a few times. This sample is part of a study of early T cells in non-severe SARS-CoV-2 infection. Background on the study: Sequencing targeted bulk RNA from unsorted whole blood, leaving chains unpaired.

Attached unique molecular identifiers marked individual cDNA molecules. TCRdb independently ran MiXCR on the 5' RACE reads; one entry per CDR3 protein. The table has around 100,000 distinct CDR3 sequences, roughly 17% seen once. CDR1 is MDHEN and CDR2 is SYDVKM in the germline V gene. V lost 2 bases and J lost 6; bases outside the gene matches: 9. This CDR3 is built from 15 residues. This sequence was found in an adult who was a healthcare worker with PCR-confirmed SARS-CoV-2 infection or an uninfected control (not recorded which). Material: whole blood. The chain is built from TRBV28 and TRBJ2-7; 8 bases agree with TRBD2. CDR3 amino acids: CASSLQNLGTSEQYF. The CDR3 DNA reads TGTGCCAGCAGTTTACAAAACCTCGGGACTAGCGAGCAGTACTTC.